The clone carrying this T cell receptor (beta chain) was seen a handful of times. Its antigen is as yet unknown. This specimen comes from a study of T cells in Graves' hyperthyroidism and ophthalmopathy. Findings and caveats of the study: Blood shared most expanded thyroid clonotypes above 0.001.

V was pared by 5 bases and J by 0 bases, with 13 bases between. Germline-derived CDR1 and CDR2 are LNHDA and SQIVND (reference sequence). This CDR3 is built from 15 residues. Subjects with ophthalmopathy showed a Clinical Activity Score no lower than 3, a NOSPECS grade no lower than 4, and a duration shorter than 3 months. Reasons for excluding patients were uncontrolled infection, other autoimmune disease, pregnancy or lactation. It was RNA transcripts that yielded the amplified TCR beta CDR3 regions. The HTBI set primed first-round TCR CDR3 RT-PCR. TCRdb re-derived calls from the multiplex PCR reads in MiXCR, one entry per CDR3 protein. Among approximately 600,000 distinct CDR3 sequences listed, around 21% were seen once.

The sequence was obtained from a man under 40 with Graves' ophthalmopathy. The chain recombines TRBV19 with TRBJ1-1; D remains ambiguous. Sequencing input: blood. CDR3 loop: CASSPLEGMNTEAFF. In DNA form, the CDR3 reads TGTGCCAGTAGTCCCCTCGAGGGCATGAACACTGAAGCTTTCTTT.